These 2 T cell receptor beta chains originate from one sample sequenced in a study of shared clonotypes between healthy human individuals. Clones were read by immunoSEQ multiplex PCR, and TCRdb kept only the in-frame ones, dropping some. Of approximately 1,500,000 clones in the sample, approximately 97% were seen once. Sequenced sample: naive CD4+ T cells sorted from blood. Subset defined: CD45RA+ positively selected. Every receptor here comes from a man aged 30 to 39 in good health.

The rearrangement uses TRBV11-2 and TRBJ2-3; D remains ambiguous. Germline loops: CDR1 SGHAT, CDR2 FQNNGV. This CDR3 contains 14 residues. The V gene lost 4 bases and the J gene lost 2 bases, with 10 bases spanning the gap. CDR3: CASSSQPNTDTQYF. In DNA, the CDR3 is TGTGCCAGCAGCTCTCAACCCAACACAGATACGCAGTATTTT.

The CDR3 DNA reads TGTGCCAGCAGCCGATCTGGTACAGGGCCGCAGTATTTT. The encoded protein is CASSRSGTGPQYF. The chain uses TRBV5-6 and TRBJ2-3; possible D gene TRBD1, 6 bases. The V gene's germline CDR1 is SGHDT and CDR2 YYEEEE. Trimming removed 4 bases at V and 10 bases at J, with 16 bases between. The CDR3 consists of 13 residues.